These 13 T cell receptor beta chains originate from one sample sequenced in a study of shared T cell receptors in the human thymus. Profiling relied on immunoSEQ multiplex PCR, and the TCRdb table lists in-frame clones only, not all of them. The data show about 380,000 clones, over 90% seen once. The sequenced material came from thymocytes. Every receptor here comes from a human donor.

V and J are TRBV5-5 and TRBJ2-6; 10 bases are shared with TRBD1. J lost 2 bases, V lost 4 bases, and 15 bases had no gene match. Germline lookup yields CDR1 SGHKS and CDR2 YYEKEE (reference sequence). The CDR3 covers 20 residues. CDR3 sequence reads: CASSLRSRGGQGTGANVLTF. CDR3 nucleotide sequence: TGTGCCAGCAGCCTGAGGTCCCGCGGGGGACAGGGGACTGGGGCCAACGTCCTGACTTTC.

A single count supports this clone. The gene calls are TRBV27 and TRBJ2-7, with 8 bases fitting TRBD1. V trimming: 0 bases; J trimming: 5 bases; junction bases outside the gene matches: 6. The V gene's germline CDR1 is MNHEY and CDR2 SMNVEV (reference sequence). The CDR3 loop spans 15 amino acids. CDR3 loop: CASSLSSRGLHEQYF. In DNA, the CDR3 is TGTGCCAGCAGTTTATCCTCCAGGGGGCTCCACGAGCAGTACTTC.

This chain joins TRBV28 and TRBJ2-4; a weak D match, TRBD2 (5 bases). This CDR3 spans 15 amino acids. Trimming left V 1 base short and J 0 bases short, with 7 bases between. CDR1 is MDHEN and CDR2 is SYDVKM in the germline V gene. The CDR3 sequence is CASSLLRVAKNIQYF. CDR3 DNA: TGTGCCAGCAGTTTATTGCGGGTAGCCAAAAACATTCAGTACTTC. The variable domain in full, completed from reference TRBV28 and TRBJ2-4, reads DVKVTQSSRYLVKRTGEKVFLECVQDMDHENMFWYRQDPGLGLRLIYFSYDVKMKEKGDIPEGYSVSREKKERFSLILESASTNQTSMYLCASSLLRVAKNIQYFGAGTRLSVL.

The J gene is TRBJ2-7, the V gene TRBV9; 7 positions agree with TRBD2. Germline loops: CDR1 SGDLS, CDR2 YYNGEE. The CDR3 length is 14 residues. The ends lost 3 bases at V and 3 bases at J; junction bases unmatched: 6. The chain's CDR3 is CASSAGTNSYEQYF. CDR3 DNA: TGTGCCAGCAGCGCTGGGACTAACAGCTACGAGCAGTACTTC.

This chain connects TRBV12-5 to TRBJ2-1, with 7 nucleotides matching TRBD1. V gave up 1 base and J gave up 5 bases; unmatched junction bases: 14. Germline assignment: CDR1 LGHNT and CDR2 FRNRAP. The CDR3 loop spans 18 amino acids. The CDR3 sequence is CASGLAPLQGVQDNEQFF. The DNA of the CDR3 is TGTGCTAGTGGTTTGGCCCCCCTCCAGGGGGTACAGGACAATGAGCAGTTCTTC. Based on the CDR3 plus reference TRBV12-5 and TRBJ2-1, the full variable domain is DARVTQTPRHKVTEMGQEVTMRCQPILGHNTVFWYRQTMMQGLELLAYFRNRAPLDDSGMPKDRFSAEMPDATLATLKIQPSEPRDSAVYFCASGLAPLQGVQDNEQFFGPGTRLTVL.

The chain is built from TRBV5-1 and TRBJ2-2, with D unresolved. The CDR3 extends over 14 amino acids. The V end lost 1 base, the J end lost 0 bases, and 4 bases lay between the germline ends. CDR1 SGHRS and CDR2 YFSETQ come from the germline V gene. The CDR3 is CASSLYSNTGELFF. The CDR3 DNA reads as TGCGCCAGCAGCTTGTACTCGAACACCGGGGAGCTGTTTTTT.

The chain joins TRBV10-3 to TRBJ1-5; D gene uncertain. Trimming stripped 4 bases from V and 4 bases from J, with 8 bases between. The V gene's germline CDR1 is ENHRY and CDR2 SYGVKD. The CDR3 runs to 13 residues. The CDR3 sequence is CAISGRNNQPQHF. The DNA of the CDR3 is TGTGCCATCAGTGGACGGAATAATCAGCCCCAGCATTTT.

The V gene is TRBV4-1, the J gene TRBJ2-3; 14 bases map to TRBD2. The CDR3 totals 18 residues. From germline, CDR1 is MGHRA and CDR2 YSYEKL. V trimming: 1 base; J trimming: 0 bases; junction bases outside the gene matches: 3. The CDR3 DNA reads TGCGCCAGCAGCCAAGGGCGGACTAGCGGGAGGAGCACAGATACGCAGTATTTT. It codes for CASSQGRTSGRSTDTQYF.

The sample holds one count of this clone. The junction shows a germline mismatch at one end, possibly a read error. This rearrangement joins TRBV29-1 to TRBJ2-1; tentatively, D is TRBD1 or TRBD2 (5 bases each). The CDR3 is made up of 13 amino acids. CDR1 is SQVTM, CDR2 ANQGSEA, per germline. CDR3 protein: CSVVRGRANEQLF. The CDR3 DNA reads as TGCAGCGTTGTTCGGGGCAGGGCAAATGAGCAGCTCTTC.

This clone has a single count. The chain recombines TRBV25-1 with TRBJ2-1; TRBD1 is a possible D gene (5 bases). Trimming removed 4 bases at V and 5 bases at J, with 12 bases between. CDR3 length: 14 residues. Germline CDR1 is MGHDK and CDR2 is SYGVNS. CDR3 nucleotides: TGTGCCAGCAGTGGAGTTAGGGGTGACAATGAGCAGTTCTTC. This sequence encodes CASSGVRGDNEQFF.

J is TRBJ2-7 and V is TRBV28, with D unclear. CDR1 is MDHEN, CDR2 SYDVKM, per germline. CDR3 length: 14 amino acids. V was cut by 2 bases and J by 5 bases, with 13 bases left in between. CDR3 region: CASSLGVSYNEQYF. The CDR3 DNA is TGTGCCAGCAGTTTAGGGGTCTCCTATAACGAGCAGTACTTC.

The CDR3 sequence: CASSQAEGPNPYEQYF. CDR3 DNA: TGTGCCAGCAGCCAAGCGGAGGGTCCTAATCCCTACGAGCAGTACTTC. The V and J genes are TRBV14 and TRBJ2-7; D possibly corresponds to TRBD2 (6 bases). In germline, CDR1 is SGHDN, CDR2 FVKESK. With 1 base removed from V and 2 bases from J, the gap between germline ends came to 15 bases. This CDR3 region has 16 residues.

The V call is TRBV5-5, the J call TRBJ2-1, with D perhaps matching TRBD2 (6 bases). Germline V lookup: CDR1 SGHKS, CDR2 YYEKEE (reference sequence). The CDR3 totals 16 residues. V was trimmed by 0 bases and J by 6 bases, leaving 16 bases between them. CDR3 in amino acids: CASSLEASEVTNEQFF. CDR3 sequence (DNA): TGTGCCAGCAGCTTGGAGGCTAGCGAGGTGACCAATGAGCAGTTCTTC. Complete variable domain (other parts from reference TRBV5-5 and TRBJ2-1): DAGVTQSPTHLIKTRGQQVTLRCSPISGHKSVSWYQQVLGQGPQFIFQYYEKEERGRGNFPDRFSARQFPNYSSELNVNALLLGDSALYLCASSLEASEVTNEQFFGPGTRLTVL.